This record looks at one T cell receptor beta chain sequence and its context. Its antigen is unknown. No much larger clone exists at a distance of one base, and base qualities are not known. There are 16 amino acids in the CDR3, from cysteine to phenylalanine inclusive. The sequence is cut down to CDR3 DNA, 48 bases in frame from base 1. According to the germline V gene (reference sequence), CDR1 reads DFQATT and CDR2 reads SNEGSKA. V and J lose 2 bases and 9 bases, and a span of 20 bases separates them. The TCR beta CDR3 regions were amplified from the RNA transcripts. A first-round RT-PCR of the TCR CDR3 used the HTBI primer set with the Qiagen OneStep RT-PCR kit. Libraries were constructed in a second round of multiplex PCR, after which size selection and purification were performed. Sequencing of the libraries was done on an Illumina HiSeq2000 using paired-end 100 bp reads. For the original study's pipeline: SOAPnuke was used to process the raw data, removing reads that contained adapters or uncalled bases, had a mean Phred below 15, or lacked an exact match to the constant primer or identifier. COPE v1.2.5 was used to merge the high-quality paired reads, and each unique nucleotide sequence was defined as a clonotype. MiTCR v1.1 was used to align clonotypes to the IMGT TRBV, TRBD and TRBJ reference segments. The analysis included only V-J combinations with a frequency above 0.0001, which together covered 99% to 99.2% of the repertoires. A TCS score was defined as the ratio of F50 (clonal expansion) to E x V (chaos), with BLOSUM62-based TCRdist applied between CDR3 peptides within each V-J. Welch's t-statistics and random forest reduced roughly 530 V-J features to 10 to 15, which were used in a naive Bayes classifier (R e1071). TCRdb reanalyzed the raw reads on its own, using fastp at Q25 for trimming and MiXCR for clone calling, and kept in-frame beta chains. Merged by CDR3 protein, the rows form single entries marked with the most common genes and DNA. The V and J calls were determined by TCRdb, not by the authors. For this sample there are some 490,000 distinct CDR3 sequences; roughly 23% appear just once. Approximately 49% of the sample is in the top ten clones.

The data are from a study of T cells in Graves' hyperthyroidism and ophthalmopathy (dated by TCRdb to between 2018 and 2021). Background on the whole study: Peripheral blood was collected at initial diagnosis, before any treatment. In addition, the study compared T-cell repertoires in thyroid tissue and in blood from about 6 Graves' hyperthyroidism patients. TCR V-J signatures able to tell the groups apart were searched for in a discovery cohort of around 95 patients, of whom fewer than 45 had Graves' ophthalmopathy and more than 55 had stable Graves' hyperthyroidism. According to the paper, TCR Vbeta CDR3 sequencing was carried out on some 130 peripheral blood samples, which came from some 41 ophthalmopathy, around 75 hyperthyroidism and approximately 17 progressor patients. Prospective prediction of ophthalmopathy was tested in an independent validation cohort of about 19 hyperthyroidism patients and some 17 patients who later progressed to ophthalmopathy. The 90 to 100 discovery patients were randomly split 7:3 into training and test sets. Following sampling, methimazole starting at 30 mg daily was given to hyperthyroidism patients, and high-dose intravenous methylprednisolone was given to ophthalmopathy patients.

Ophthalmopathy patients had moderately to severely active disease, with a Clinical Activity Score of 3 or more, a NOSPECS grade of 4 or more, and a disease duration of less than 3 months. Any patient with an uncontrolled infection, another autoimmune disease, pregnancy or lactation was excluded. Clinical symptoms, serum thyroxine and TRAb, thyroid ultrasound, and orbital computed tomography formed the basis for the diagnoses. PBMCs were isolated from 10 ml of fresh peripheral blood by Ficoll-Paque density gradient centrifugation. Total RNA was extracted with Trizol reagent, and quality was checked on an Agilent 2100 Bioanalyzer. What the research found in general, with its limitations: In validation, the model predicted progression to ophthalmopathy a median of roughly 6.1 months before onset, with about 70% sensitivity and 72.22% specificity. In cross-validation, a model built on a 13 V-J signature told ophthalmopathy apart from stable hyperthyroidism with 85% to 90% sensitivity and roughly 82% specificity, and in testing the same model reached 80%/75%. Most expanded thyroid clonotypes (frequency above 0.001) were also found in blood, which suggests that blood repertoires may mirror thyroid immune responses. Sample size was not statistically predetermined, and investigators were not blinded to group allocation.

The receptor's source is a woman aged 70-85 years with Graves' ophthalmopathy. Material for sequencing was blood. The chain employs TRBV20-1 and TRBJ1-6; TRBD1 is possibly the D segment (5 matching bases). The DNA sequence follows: TGCAGTGCTAGAAGGACGGGACTGCGGGTGGGTTCACCCCTCCACTTT. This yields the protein CSARRTGLRVGSPLHF.